This T cell receptor beta chain was recovered during a study of beta chain features in type 1 diabetes (dated by TCRdb to between 2017 and 2018). The study in broad terms: No differences in mean age, gender distribution, total cell number or subset yield were found between patients and healthy donors. The study compared the TCRB repertoires of sorted circulating CD4+ T cell subsets in recently diagnosed type 1 diabetes patients with those in matched healthy donors. Whereas all 30 or so donors provided naive and central memory subsets, regulatory and stem cell-like memory subsets were isolated from just 8 patients and about 8 healthy donors. A total of roughly 100,000,000 sorted cells were examined across all samples, and the number of cells per subset was strongly correlated with RNA yield. Results the study describes overall, beyond this receptor: In all four CD4+ subsets, TCRB CDR3 length was moderately but significantly shorter in type 1 diabetes patients. Naive, central memory and regulatory TCRB repertoires appeared more similar among patients than among healthy donors. Because the HLA sub-analyses included only small numbers of individuals, any influence of HLA type on TCRB rearrangement was left unresolved. Shorter templates might have been favored by PCR, but patient and control samples were amplified and corrected together, so both groups would have been affected equally by any skew. Because cDNA was sequenced instead of genomic DNA, activated cells with high expression could be over-represented, although the groups did not differ in activation or CD3 levels. Fewer insertions and more nucleotide deletions at VDJ recombination sites were observed in patients with type 1 diabetes, implying thymic rearrangement abnormalities.

Taken from the germline V gene, the CDR1 and CDR2 loops are SGHVS and FQNEAQ. From the cysteine up to the phenylalanine, the CDR3 has a length of 18 residues. Kept here is only the CDR3 DNA, which spans 54 bases and is read in frame from base 1. The V end loses 0 bases and the J end loses 5 bases, and a stretch of 22 bases separates them. All of the isolated RNA was reverse transcribed with the High Capacity cDNA Reverse Transcription Kit, so expressed TCRB transcripts were sequenced. Deep immunoSEQ sequencing was applied to naive, central memory and regulatory T cell samples, giving an average of roughly 3.5 million total reads per sample. Sorted cells were lysed in RLT buffer and RNA was extracted with DNase-treated RNeasy Micro or Mini kits, depending on cell number. To prevent cross-contamination, each cell subset was processed individually, whereas patient and healthy donor samples were processed jointly. The immunoSEQ multiplex PCR was used to amplify TCRB sequences from cDNA, generating 87-bp fragments that spanned the CDR3 region. The amplicons were sequenced using the Illumina HiSeq platform. Turning to the authors' computational methods: PCR bias was corrected computationally using synthetic template baselines, and reads within Hamming distance 2 were collapsed, with unmergeable singletons discarded. Reads were aligned to IMGT to assign V, D and J genes, CDR3 length, and insertions or deletions at six rearrangement sites. Clonotype counts were normalized to sorted cell number within each subset before computing true diversity and Gini coefficients with the tcR R package. The overlap coefficient, calculated on TCRB nucleotide sequences, was used to measure repertoire sharing. Out-of-frame TCRB sequences from naive cells were analyzed to stand in for the pre-selection repertoire. In its TCRdb copy, this immuneACCESS table keeps in-frame sequences only and misses some clones. Where compared with another copy, unresolved V genes explain less than half of these, and the others have no known cause. Clone size and the V and J calls come from that table; the DNA yielded D and trimming. The sample table holds fewer than 650,000 clones, of which roughly 15% were seen once. The ten largest clones take up 0.09% to 0.095% of the sample.

This clone was observed a handful of times. This clone's antigen is unknown. No much larger clone exists at a distance of one base, and base qualities are not known. A single peripheral blood draw of around 0.11 L on average was collected from each donor into heparinised tubes. A BD FACSAria II was used to sort naive, central memory, regulatory and stem cell-like memory CD4+ T cells with a panel that included CD45RO, CCR7, CD25, CD127, CD95 and CD27. Purity was above 98% for every sorted population. Right away, PBMCs were isolated by Lymphoprep density gradient centrifugation and were stained directly, with no culture step. So that batch effects would be minimized, each experiment stained and sorted samples in pairs, pairing one healthy donor with one patient.

The sample comprised naive CD4+ T cells from blood. The sample's cell subset or site label, decoded: true naive CD4+ T cells. The TCR originated in a man younger than 35 in good health. In this chain, TRBV7-8 is recombined with TRBJ2-5; perhaps TRBD2 is the D gene, with 5 bases matching. The DNA reads TGTGCCAGCAGCTTAGCAGTGACTGGGAGCTCAATGAGGGAGACCCAGTACTTC. Translated, this is CASSLAVTGSSMRETQYF.